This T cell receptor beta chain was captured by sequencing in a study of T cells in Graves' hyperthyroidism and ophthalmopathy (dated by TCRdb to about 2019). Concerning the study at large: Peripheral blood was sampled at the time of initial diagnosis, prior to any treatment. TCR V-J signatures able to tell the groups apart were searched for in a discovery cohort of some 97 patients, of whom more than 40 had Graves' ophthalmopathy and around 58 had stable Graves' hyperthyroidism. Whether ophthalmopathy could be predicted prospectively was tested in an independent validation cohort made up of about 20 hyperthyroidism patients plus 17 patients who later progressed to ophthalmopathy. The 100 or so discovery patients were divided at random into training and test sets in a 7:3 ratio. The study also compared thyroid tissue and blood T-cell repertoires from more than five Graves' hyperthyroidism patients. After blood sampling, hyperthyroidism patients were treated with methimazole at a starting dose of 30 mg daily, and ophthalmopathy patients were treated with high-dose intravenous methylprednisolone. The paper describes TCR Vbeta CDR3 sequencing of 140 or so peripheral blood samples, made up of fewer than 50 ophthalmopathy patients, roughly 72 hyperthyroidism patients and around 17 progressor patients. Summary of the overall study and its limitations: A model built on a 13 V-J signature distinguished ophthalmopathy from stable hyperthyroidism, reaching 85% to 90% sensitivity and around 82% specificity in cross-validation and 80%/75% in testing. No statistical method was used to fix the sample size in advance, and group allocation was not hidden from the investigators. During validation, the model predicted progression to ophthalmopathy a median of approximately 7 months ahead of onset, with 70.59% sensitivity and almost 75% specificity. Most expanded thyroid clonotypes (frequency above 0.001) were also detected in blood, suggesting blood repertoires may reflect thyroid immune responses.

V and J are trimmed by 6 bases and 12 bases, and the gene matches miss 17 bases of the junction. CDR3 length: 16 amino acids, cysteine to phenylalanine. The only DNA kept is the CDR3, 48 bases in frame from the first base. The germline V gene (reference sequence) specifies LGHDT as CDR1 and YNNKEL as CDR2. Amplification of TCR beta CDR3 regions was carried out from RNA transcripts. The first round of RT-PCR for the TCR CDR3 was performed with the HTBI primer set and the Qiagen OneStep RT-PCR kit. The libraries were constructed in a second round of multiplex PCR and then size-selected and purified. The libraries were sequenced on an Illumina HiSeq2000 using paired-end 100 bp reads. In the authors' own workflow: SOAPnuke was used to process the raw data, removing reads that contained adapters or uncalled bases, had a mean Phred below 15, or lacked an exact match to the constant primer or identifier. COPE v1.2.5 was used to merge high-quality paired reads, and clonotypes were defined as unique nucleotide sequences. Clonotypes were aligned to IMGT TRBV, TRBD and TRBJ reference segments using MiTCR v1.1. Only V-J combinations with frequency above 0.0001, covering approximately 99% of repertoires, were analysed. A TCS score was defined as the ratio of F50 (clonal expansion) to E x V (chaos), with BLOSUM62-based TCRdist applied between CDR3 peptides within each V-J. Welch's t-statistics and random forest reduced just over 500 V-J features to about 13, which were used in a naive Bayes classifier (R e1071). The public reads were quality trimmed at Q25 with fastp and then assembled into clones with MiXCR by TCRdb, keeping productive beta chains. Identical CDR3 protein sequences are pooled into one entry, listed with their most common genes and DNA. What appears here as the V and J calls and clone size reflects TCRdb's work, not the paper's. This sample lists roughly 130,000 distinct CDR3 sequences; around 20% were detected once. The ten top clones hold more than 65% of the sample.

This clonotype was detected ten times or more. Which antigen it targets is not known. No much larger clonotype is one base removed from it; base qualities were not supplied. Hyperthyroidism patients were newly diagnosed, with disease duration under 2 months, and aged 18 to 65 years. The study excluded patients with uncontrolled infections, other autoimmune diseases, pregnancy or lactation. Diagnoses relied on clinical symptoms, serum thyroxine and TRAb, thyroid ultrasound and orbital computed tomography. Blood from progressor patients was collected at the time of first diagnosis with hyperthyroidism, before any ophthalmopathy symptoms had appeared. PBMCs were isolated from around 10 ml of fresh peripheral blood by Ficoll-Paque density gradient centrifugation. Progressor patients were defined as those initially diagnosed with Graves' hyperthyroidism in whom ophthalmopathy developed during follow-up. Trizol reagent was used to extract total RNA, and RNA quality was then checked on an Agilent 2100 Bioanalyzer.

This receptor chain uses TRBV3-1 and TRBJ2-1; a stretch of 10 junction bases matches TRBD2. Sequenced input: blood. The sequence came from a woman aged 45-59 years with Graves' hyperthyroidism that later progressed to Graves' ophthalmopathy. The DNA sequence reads TGTGCCAGCAGACCACGCGGGACTAGCGTTTATTCAGGGCAGTTCTTC. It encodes CASRPRGTSVYSGQFF.